The present T cell receptor beta chain was sequenced within a study of T cell changes during pregnancy in multiple sclerosis. TCRdb's copy holds only in-frame clones and misses some; the assay was immunoSEQ multiplex PCR. The sample contains about 40,000 clones, 92% of which appear only once. The CDR3 consists of 16 residues. From germline, CDR1 is MGHRA and CDR2 YSYEKL. Trimming took 1 base from V and 2 from J, leaving 14 bases between them. By sample fraction, this clone is medium-sized. The chain is built from TRBV4-1 and TRBJ1-2; D is perhaps TRBD1 (5 bases). The source is a female donor with multiple sclerosis, enrolled in a pregnancy study. The material was CD8+ T cells from peripheral blood mononuclear cells, obtained in the first trimester of pregnancy. The CDR3 DNA reads TGCGCCAGCAGCCAAGCCACAGGTATTGGGAACTATGGCTACACCTTC. Its protein is CASSQATGIGNYGYTF.